This T cell receptor beta chain was recovered during a study of blood T cell repertoires in COVID-19. Study overall: Sites across the United States, Italy and Spain contributed samples from acute and convalescent COVID-19. The analysed material was cDNA or gDNA that came from T cells, B-cell-depleted T cells, or PBMCs.

This clone has just a few counts. Germline CDR1 is SGHRS and CDR2 is YFSETQ. V lost 3 bases to trimming and J lost 4 bases; unmatched junction nucleotides: 14. The CDR3 has 18 residues. Original processing notes: Estimates of nucleated cell counts were drawn from the amplification of reference gene primers. The data were produced by immunoSEQ multiplex PCR, yet TCRdb's version contains in-frame clones alone and is incomplete. From that table come the V and J calls and clone size; the DNA was used to work out D and trimming. This table has roughly 260,000 clones, roughly 87% appearing once. The specimen sequenced was peripheral blood. The chain combines TRBV5-1 with TRBJ2-2, with 8 bases aligning to TRBD1. This receptor was obtained from a woman between 50 and 59 years old who had recovered from COVID-19. The CDR3 loop is CASSSYPPDRGVTGELFF. The DNA of the CDR3 is TGCGCCAGCAGCTCATATCCCCCCGACAGGGGTGTCACCGGGGAGCTGTTTTTT.